Listed below are T cell receptor beta chains from one sample, sequenced in a study of blood T cell repertoires in COVID-19. Profiled with immunoSEQ multiplex PCR; TCRdb holds only in-frame clones, not every one. This sample has under 250,000 clones; approximately 85% occur once, and the top ten carry more than 2%. Material for sequencing was peripheral blood. These receptors all come from a woman aged 70-85 years with COVID-19, enrolled during active disease. Each CDR3 is given without its conserved first and last residue. The size entry is marked missing in some rows and otherwise reads once, few, many or a size class.

V gene: TRBV7-9
clone size: few
J gene: TRBJ2-7
CDR3 protein: ASSLATGGTYEQY

V gene: TRBV6-2/TRBV6-3
clone size: .
J gene: TRBJ2-7
CDR3 protein: ASSYSAGGYEQY

V gene: TRBV12-5
clone size: .
J gene: TRBJ1-5
CDR3 protein: ASDNGGLYQPQH

V gene: TRBV25-1
clone size: .
J gene: TRBJ1-4
CDR3 protein: ASRGGGQWEKLF

V gene: TRBV10-3
clone size: .
J gene: TRBJ1-1
CDR3 protein: AIRFDREDTEAF

V gene: TRBV27
clone size: .
J gene: TRBJ2-1
CDR3 protein: ASSKTGGWNEQF

V gene: TRBV19
clone size: .
J gene: TRBJ2-7
CDR3 protein: ASSIIRGTGDPYEQY

V gene: TRBV19
clone size: .
J gene: TRBJ1-1
CDR3 protein: ASSLSGMSNTEAF

V gene: TRBV7-2
clone size: .
J gene: TRBJ1-6
CDR3 protein: ASSSARSRGSYNSPLH

V gene: TRBV19
clone size: .
J gene: TRBJ1-1
CDR3 protein: ASINAGTEAF

V gene: TRBV4-3
clone size: .
J gene: TRBJ1-1
CDR3 protein: ASSRNRDRLNTEAF

V gene: TRBV13
clone size: .
J gene: TRBJ2-1
CDR3 protein: ASTPLGTESNEQF

V gene: TRBV11-3
clone size: .
J gene: TRBJ2-5
CDR3 protein: ASSNGVQGRETQY

V gene: TRBV5-1
clone size: .
J gene: TRBJ1-1
CDR3 protein: ASSVGSLMNTEAF

V gene: TRBV6-5
clone size: .
J gene: TRBJ2-7
CDR3 protein: ASSYSRGLRSEQY

V gene: TRBV7-2
clone size: .
J gene: TRBJ2-5
CDR3 protein: ASSLSGGQETQY

V gene: TRBV12-3/TRBV12-4
clone size: .
J gene: TRBJ2-1
CDR3 protein: ASSSGVHNEQF

V gene: TRBV19
clone size: .
J gene: TRBJ1-2
CDR3 protein: ASSIDRESLYGYT

V gene: TRBV30
clone size: .
J gene: TRBJ2-1
CDR3 protein: AWSRYNEQF

V gene: TRBV5-1
clone size: once
J gene: TRBJ1-4
CDR3 protein: ASSFQGNNEKLF

V gene: TRBV29-1
clone size: .
J gene: TRBJ1-1
CDR3 protein: SVAAGETEAF

V gene: TRBV7-8
clone size: .
J gene: TRBJ1-3
CDR3 protein: ASSWGTGVSGNTIY

V gene: TRBV5-1
clone size: .
J gene: TRBJ1-1
CDR3 protein: ASSSSGSNTEAF

V gene: TRBV7-3
clone size: .
J gene: TRBJ2-2
CDR3 protein: ASSYENANTGELF

V gene: TRBV7-7
clone size: .
J gene: TRBJ2-3
CDR3 protein: ASSRAGGLSTDTQY

V gene: TRBV11-3
clone size: .
J gene: TRBJ2-5
CDR3 protein: ASSFSSKPQETQY

V gene: TRBV6-5
clone size: once
J gene: TRBJ1-2
CDR3 protein: ASRNTGVYGYT

V gene: TRBV2
clone size: .
J gene: TRBJ1-6
CDR3 protein: ASRYGTDNSPLH

V gene: TRBV18
clone size: .
J gene: TRBJ2-5
CDR3 protein: ASSTKLGGWETQY

V gene: TRBV5-1
clone size: .
J gene: TRBJ1-1
CDR3 protein: ASSLDRHTEAF

V gene: TRBV7-2
clone size: .
J gene: TRBJ2-3
CDR3 protein: ASSYGLAAQTDTQY

V gene: TRBV27
clone size: .
J gene: TRBJ1-4
CDR3 protein: ASSPGTDYEKLF

V gene: TRBV2
clone size: few
J gene: TRBJ2-2
CDR3 protein: ASKLQQNTGELF

V gene: TRBV7-9
clone size: .
J gene: TRBJ1-2
CDR3 protein: ASSLEVPGGHGYT

V gene: TRBV7-2
clone size: .
J gene: TRBJ1-5
CDR3 protein: ASSPNREGKPQH

V gene: TRBV7-8
clone size: few
J gene: TRBJ2-2
CDR3 protein: ASGAGFAGELF

V gene: TRBV11-3
clone size: .
J gene: TRBJ2-7
CDR3 protein: ASSLDPTGVYEQY

V gene: TRBV3-1/TRBV3-2
clone size: .
J gene: TRBJ2-7
CDR3 protein: ASSQDPHRGLYEQY

V gene: TRBV7-2
clone size: .
J gene: TRBJ2-5
CDR3 protein: ASSLGGLRDETQY

V gene: TRBV6-2/TRBV6-3
clone size: .
J gene: TRBJ1-1
CDR3 protein: ASSYAANRPNTEAF

V gene: TRBV15
clone size: .
J gene: TRBJ1-1
CDR3 protein: ATSRGGRENTEAF

V gene: TRBV2
clone size: .
J gene: TRBJ1-5
CDR3 protein: ASSEFLIWAESNQPQH

V gene: TRBV21-1
clone size: once
J gene: TRBJ2-5
CDR3 protein: ASSKFSQQETQY

V gene: TRBV5-6
clone size: .
J gene: TRBJ1-1
CDR3 protein: ASSREVSTEAF

V gene: TRBV7-2
clone size: .
J gene: TRBJ2-3
CDR3 protein: ASSPDGTSGRAGY

V gene: TRBV18
clone size: .
J gene: TRBJ2-7
CDR3 protein: ASSPDSLYEQY